This TCR beta chain originates from a study of T-cell memory formation after mild COVID-19. The CDR3 is 16 amino acids. The germline V gene has CDR1 SGDLS and CDR2 YYNGEE. Trimming cost V 0 bases and J 2 bases, with 13 bases left between them. From the 5' RACE reads, TCRdb called clonotypes with MiXCR, one entry per CDR3 protein. This sample yields under 700,000 distinct CDR3 sequences, of which about 20% are seen a single time; around 13% belongs to the top ten. J is TRBJ2-3 and V is TRBV9, with D perhaps TRBD1 or TRBD2 (5 bases each). Specimen: PBMCs or a T cell subset sorted from them (not recorded which). The TCR sequence derives from an adult woman who had mild COVID-19 (a few samples of this study predate the infection). Cell type and time point are not known. The CDR3 DNA reads TGTGCCAGCAGCGTAGCCGAGGGGAGATCCACAGATACGCAGTATTTT. Amino acid sequence: CASSVAEGRSTDTQYF. The variable domain in full, completed from reference TRBV9 and TRBJ2-3, reads DSGVTQTPKHLITATGQRVTLRCSPRSGDLSVYWYQQSLDQGLQFLIQYYNGEERAKGNILERFSAQQFPDLHSELNLSSLELGDSALYFCASSVAEGRSTDTQYFGPGTRLTVL.